This is a list of T cell receptor beta chains from one sample in a study of shared clonotypes between healthy human individuals. The data were produced by immunoSEQ multiplex PCR, yet TCRdb's version contains in-frame clones alone and is incomplete. This table holds about a million clones, 70% to 80% found once. The sequenced material came from memory CD4+ T cells sorted from blood. Receptor source: a man in his late teens or twenties in good health. Both conserved end residues are part of each CDR3. A D gene is named only where the DNA matches it firmly. Expanded clones are given a class, and other clones once, few, many or no size at all.

cdr3_nt	cdr3_aa	clone_size	v_call	j_call	d_call
TGTGCCAGCAGCCCCAGGGTGTCCTCTTCCTACGAGCAGTACTTC	CASSPRVSSSYEQYF	.	TRBV14	TRBJ2-7	.
TGTGCCTGGAGATCTTTAGGCGGGGAGCTGTTTTTT	CAWRSLGGELFF	.	TRBV30	TRBJ2-2	.
TGCGCCAGCAGCAATGGACAGTACAACACTGAAGCTTTCTTT	CASSNGQYNTEAFF	.	TRBV5-1	TRBJ1-1	.
TGCAGTGCTATTGGGGCCAACGTCCTGACTTTC	CSAIGANVLTF	few	TRBV20-1	TRBJ2-6	.
TGCAGCGTTGAATGGCTAGCGGGGAATGATGAGCAGTTCTTC	CSVEWLAGNDEQFF	once	TRBV29-1	TRBJ2-1	TRBD2
TGTGCCAGCAGCGGGGGCTTCCCCACAGATACGCAGTATTTT	CASSGGFPTDTQYF	.	TRBV9	TRBJ2-3	.
TGCGCCAGCAGCAGAGATTCACTAGCGGTCACCTACAATGAGCAGTTCTTC	CASSRDSLAVTYNEQFF	.	TRBV5-1	TRBJ2-1	TRBD2
TGTGCCAGCAGTCCGGCGGGGGGCCCGCAGACCCAGTACTTC	CASSPAGGPQTQYF	.	TRBV28	TRBJ2-5	TRBD2
TGCGCCAGCAGCTTGGGGTTTCTGGGGAGCTCCTACAATGAGCAGTTCTTC	CASSLGFLGSSYNEQFF	few	TRBV5-1	TRBJ2-1	.
TGCGCCAGCAGCACGTCTCCCACAGATACGCAGTATTTT	CASSTSPTDTQYF	few	TRBV5-1	TRBJ2-3	.
TGTGCCAGTAGTAAGTCACAGGGGAATAGCAATCAGCCCCAGCATTTT	CASSKSQGNSNQPQHF	.	TRBV19	TRBJ1-5	TRBD1
TGTGCCAGCAGTGGGACAGGTGGAAACACCATATATTTT	CASSGTGGNTIYF	few	TRBV6-5	TRBJ1-3	TRBD1
TGTGCCAGCAGCTTATCTAGGGTCTACGAGCAGTACTTC	CASSLSRVYEQYF	few	TRBV11-2	TRBJ2-7	.
TGTGCCAGTAGTGGTGGGTCCAGAATAAGCGGCTACACCTTC	CASSGGSRISGYTF	once	TRBV19	TRBJ1-2	.
TGTGCCAGCAGTGAAGCTACAGGGAGAGGGGGCTACACCTTC	CASSEATGRGGYTF	.	TRBV2	TRBJ1-2	.
TGCGCCGGAAAAAAGGGGGATAACACCGGGGAGCTGTTTTTT	CAGKKGDNTGELFF	once	TRBV5-1	TRBJ2-2	.
TGTGCCAGCAGCCCCTACAGGGGCCTACGAGAGCAGTACTTC	CASSPYRGLREQYF	.	TRBV5-6	TRBJ2-7	TRBD1
TGCGCCAGCAGCTTACAAGGCCAGCCTAGCACAGATACGCAGTATTTT	CASSLQGQPSTDTQYF	once	TRBV5-1	TRBJ2-3	.
TGTGCCAGCACCACAGGGGACAAAGAGACCCAGTACTTC	CASTTGDKETQYF	.	TRBV6-6	TRBJ2-5	TRBD1
TGCGCCAGCAGCCAAGGAGCCAGTACCTTCTCTGGAAACACCATATATTTT	CASSQGASTFSGNTIYF	.	TRBV4-3	TRBJ1-3	.
TGTGCCTGGAGTGTCTCTCGGCCAATCTCCTACAATGAGCAGTTCTTC	CAWSVSRPISYNEQFF	.	TRBV30	TRBJ2-1	.
TGCGCCAGCAGCTTGGGCGGGGGTTCGAATGAAAAACTGTTTTTT	CASSLGGGSNEKLFF	.	TRBV5-1	TRBJ1-4	.
TGTGCCAGCAGTTACTCGGTCCCCTTAAGCTCCTACGAGCAGTACTTC	CASSYSVPLSSYEQYF	.	TRBV6-5	TRBJ2-7	.
TGTGCCAGCTCACCCCCGGGGCTAGCGGGAGGCAATGAGCAGTTCTTC	CASSPPGLAGGNEQFF	.	TRBV18	TRBJ2-1	TRBD2
TGTGCCAGCAGCGTAGGACAGGGCTCTGGAAACACCATATATTTT	CASSVGQGSGNTIYF	few	TRBV9	TRBJ1-3	TRBD1
TGCGCCAGCAGTCAAGCTTGGAGGAAGGGAGGCTCTGAAAAACTGTTTTTT	CASSQAWRKGGSEKLFF	.	TRBV23-1	TRBJ1-4	.
TGTGCCAGCAGAACCCGGACCAGGGAGCGAGAGACCCAGTACTTC	CASRTRTRERETQYF	.	TRBV6-1	TRBJ2-5	.
TGTGCCAGTACAAGGACGTTTAACACTGAAGCTTTCTTT	CASTRTFNTEAFF	.	TRBV19	TRBJ1-1	.
TGTGCCAGCAGGGGTAGGGGTGGCGGGGAGCTGTTTTTT	CASRGRGGGELFF	.	TRBV2	TRBJ2-2	.
TGTGCCAGCTCACCCGGGGAGGTCCATGGCTACACCTTC	CASSPGEVHGYTF	once	TRBV18	TRBJ1-2	.
TGCGCCAGCAGCCACAATACAGGGTCGAACGAAGCTTTCTTT	CASSHNTGSNEAFF	.	TRBV4-1	TRBJ1-1	.
TGTGCCAGCAGTTTGTCTCGGTCATACAATGAGCAGTTCTTC	CASSLSRSYNEQFF	.	TRBV6-5	TRBJ2-1	.
TGTGCCAGCAGCACAGGGGGAGGCTACACCTTC	CASSTGGGYTF	.	TRBV6-5	TRBJ1-2	TRBD1
TGTGCCAGCTCACCGACCGGCGGCAGGGAGTCACCCCTCCACTTT	CASSPTGGRESPLHF	.	TRBV18	TRBJ1-6	.
TGTGCCAGTAGTCCCCCGACCGGAGGCTACACCTTC	CASSPPTGGYTF	few	TRBV19	TRBJ1-2	.
TGTGCCAGTAGTAAGCTACAGGGCGGGGAGCTGTTTTTT	CASSKLQGGELFF	.	TRBV19	TRBJ2-2	.
TGTGCCAGCAGCGACCGGACAGGGGCCTCAGAAGCTTTCTTT	CASSDRTGASEAFF	.	TRBV2	TRBJ1-1	TRBD1
TGTGCCAGCTCACCACAGGAGGGCAATCAGCCCCAGCATTTT	CASSPQEGNQPQHF	.	TRBV18	TRBJ1-5	.
TGCGCCAGTAAGGGAGCTTTCTTT	CASKGAFF	.	TRBV10-1	TRBJ1-1	.
TGTGCCAGCAGCAAATTCCGCCTTTCCGTTTCACCCCTCCACTTT	CASSKFRLSVSPLHF	.	TRBV21-1	TRBJ1-6	.
TGTGCTAGCAGCTTAGAGGCAGGGCATGAGCAGTTCTTC	CASSLEAGHEQFF	.	TRBV7-7	TRBJ2-1	.
TGCGCCAGCAGTGAGCTGAAGTGGGAGAAGAACACTGAAGCTTTCTTT	CASSELKWEKNTEAFF	.	TRBV10-2	TRBJ1-1	.
TGTGCCAGCAGCTTGTGGCAGTCTCCGGGGGGCTACACCTTC	CASSLWQSPGGYTF	once	TRBV5-4	TRBJ1-2	.
TGTGCCAGCAGCTCCCCTCCGGATACGCAGTATTTT	CASSSPPDTQYF	few	TRBV7-2	TRBJ2-3	.
TGCGCCAGCAGCTTGTCCCCCGCCGGGGAGCTGTTTTTT	CASSLSPAGELFF	.	TRBV5-1	TRBJ2-2	.
TGTGCCAGCAGCTCGGTTATAGGCGAGCAGTACTTC	CASSSVIGEQYF	.	TRBV5-6	TRBJ2-7	.
TGTGCCAGCAGCGTAGATACCCCTGGGACAGGGCAAGAGACCCAGTACTTC	CASSVDTPGTGQETQYF	few	TRBV5-4	TRBJ2-5	TRBD1
TGTGCCAGCAGTATCCCGACAGGCGGTGAGACCCAGTACTTC	CASSIPTGGETQYF	.	TRBV2	TRBJ2-5	.
TGCGCCAGCAGCTACGGACAGGATCAGCCCCAGCATTTT	CASSYGQDQPQHF	.	TRBV5-1	TRBJ1-5	TRBD1
TGTGCCAGTCAGTACACAGATACGCAGTATTTT	CASQYTDTQYF	.	TRBV19	TRBJ2-3	.
TGTGCTAGTGGTTTGACTGCAGGGGTCCCCGTGTTCGAGCAGTTCTTC	CASGLTAGVPVFEQFF	.	TRBV12-5	TRBJ2-1	.
TGTGCCATCAGTGACGAGGATGAAAAACTGTTTTTT	CAISDEDEKLFF	.	TRBV10-3	TRBJ1-4	.
TGTGCCAGCAGCTTCTTCAGGGAAGGCACAGATACGCAGTATTTT	CASSFFREGTDTQYF	many	TRBV7-9	TRBJ2-3	.
TGTGCCAGCAGCCAGGAGGGAGGGACCTACAATGAGCAGTTCTTC	CASSQEGGTYNEQFF	.	TRBV11-3	TRBJ2-1	TRBD2